This T cell receptor (beta chain) originates from a study of graft-versus-host responses after intestinal transplantation. General study findings and limits: Graft-versus-host to host-versus-graft clonal ratios in allografts were high in patients with graft-donor T cell macrochimerism.

The data were produced by immunoSEQ multiplex PCR, yet TCRdb's version contains in-frame clones alone and is incomplete. The sample holds just under 65,000 clones, around nine tenths seen once. The CDR3 is 14 residues long. V was clipped by 1 base and J by 3 bases, with 10 bases between them. Germline CDR1 reads MGHRA; CDR2 reads YSYEKL. This clone has just a few counts. Its antigen is currently unknown. The sample was unstimulated CD8+ T cells sorted from spleen or lymph node cells, taken before transplant. The chain combines TRBV4-1 with TRBJ2-7; D is undetermined. This TCR derives from a human donor who was the organ donor for an intestinal transplant. DNA of the CDR3: TGCGCCAGCAGCCAAGCGGCAGGAAACTACGAGCAGTACTTC. This gives the protein CASSQAAGNYEQYF.